Following are 21 T cell receptor beta chains from one sample sequenced in a study of blood T cells in healthy people across ages. Alongside a J-beta primer mix, a sample-barcoded 5' primer served in a second PCR lasting about 7 to 11 cycles. TCRdb re-called the 5' RACE reads through MiXCR, storing one row per CDR3 protein. Among roughly 1,300,000 distinct CDR3 sequences listed, approximately 60% were seen once. The sample taken for sequencing was blood. The origin of the receptors is a man aged 18 to 35 in good health.

The chain recombines TRBV6-1 with TRBJ2-7, with D perhaps matching TRBD2 (5 bases). The CDR3 loop spans 13 amino acids. Trimming removed 6 bases from V and 3 bases from J, with 12 bases in between. From germline, CDR1 is MNHNS and CDR2 SASEGT. The CDR3: CASSKAEGYEQYF. The CDR3 DNA sequence: TGTGCCAGCAGCAAAGCAGAGGGCTACGAGCAGTACTTC.

CDR3 sequence: CSVVVLAGKYEQYF. The DNA for the CDR3 is TGCAGCGTTGTGGTACTAGCGGGGAAGTACGAGCAGTACTTC. The rearrangement uses TRBV29-1 and TRBJ2-4; TRBD2 agrees at 10 bases. The J call may be incorrect, as the DNA end agrees better with TRBJ2-7. The CDR3 extends over 14 amino acids. Germline CDR1 is SQVTM and CDR2 is ANQGSEA.

The chain employs TRBV3-1 and TRBJ2-7; D unclear. The J call may be wrong; the DNA end is better matched by TRBJ2-5. There are 13 residues in the CDR3. Germline V gene lookup returns CDR1 LGHDT and CDR2 YNNKEL (reference sequence). CDR3 amino acids: CASSQAVQETQYF. The DNA of the CDR3 is TGTGCCAGCAGCCAAGCTGTGCAGGAGACCCAGTACTTC.

This chain links TRBV6-1 with TRBJ2-6, with TRBD1 matching over 9 bases. CDR3 length: 14 residues. CDR1 MNHNS and CDR2 SASEGT come from the germline V gene. The trim removed 3 bases at V and 12 bases at J, leaving 6 bases unmatched. The CDR3 is CASSDQRDRAVLTF. Written as DNA, the CDR3 is TGTGCCAGCAGTGACCAACGGGACAGGGCCGTCCTGACTTTC.

V usage is TRBV6-2 or TRBV6-3 and J usage is TRBJ2-4, with 7 bases matching TRBD1. Germline assignment: CDR1 MNHEY and CDR2 SVGEGT. CDR3 length: 14 residues. Germline trimming cut 6 bases from V and 8 bases from J; bases unmatched to any gene: 10. The CDR3 sequence is CASSQGTVRDIQYF. The CDR3 bases are TGTGCCAGCAGCCAGGGGACAGTGCGAGACATTCAGTACTTC.

Notes on this clonotype: An end of the junction differs from the germline gene, which may be a read error. The chain recombines TRBV11-2 with TRBJ2-4, with a weak D call TRBD1 (5 bases). The J call may be in error: the DNA end matches TRBJ2-7 better. This CDR3 contains 15 residues. Germline loops: CDR1 SGHAT, CDR2 FQNNGV. CDR3 DNA: TGTGCCAGCAACTTAGGCAGGGTGAGCTCCTACGAGCAGTACTTC. This codes for CASNLGRVSSYEQYF.

This clonotype was observed a few times. This sequence joins TRBV20-1 and TRBJ2-5; 11 nucleotides line up with TRBD2. Germline CDR1 and CDR2: DFQATT and SNEGSKA (reference sequence). The CDR3 length is 13 residues. The CDR3 reads CRALAGGRETQYF. The CDR3 nucleotides read TGCAGGGCCCTAGCGGGGGGCCGAGAGACCCAGTACTTC.

The chain couples TRBV29-1 to TRBJ2-7; TRBD1 is a possible D gene (5 bases). V gave up 7 bases and J gave up 2 bases, with 9 bases separating them. The germline gives CDR1 SQVTM, CDR2 ANQGSEA. The CDR3 has 11 residues. The CDR3 reads CSGQTAYEQYF. The CDR3 DNA is TGCAGCGGACAGACAGCCTACGAGCAGTACTTC.

V is TRBV10-1 and J is TRBJ2-7, with D perhaps given as TRBD1 or TRBD2 (5 bases each). Germline V gene sequence: CDR1 WNHNN, CDR2 SYGVQD (reference sequence). Trimming cost V 3 bases and J 2 bases, with 11 bases left between them. The CDR3 sequence is 14 residues long. CDR3 region: CASSDRDGTYEQYF. The CDR3 coding sequence is TGCGCCAGCAGTGACCGGGACGGGACCTACGAGCAGTACTTC.

The V gene is TRBV5-6, the J gene TRBJ1-5; 7 bases line up with TRBD1. CDR3 length equals 14 residues. Unmatched junction bases numbered 8, after V lost 5 bases and J lost 6 bases. Per germline, CDR1 SGHDT and CDR2 YYEEEE. CDR3 DNA: TGTGCCAGCAGTTACCGACAGGGTCCTCAGCCCCAGCATTTT. It encodes CASSYRQGPQPQHF.

This chain uses TRBV11-2 with TRBJ2-7; no firm D call. V was pared by 4 bases and J by 2 bases, with 15 bases between. The CDR3 length is 15 residues. CDR1 SGHAT and CDR2 FQNNGV come from the germline V gene. CDR3 in amino acids: CASSSLDRGTYEQYF. The CDR3 nucleotides read TGTGCCAGCAGCTCATTAGACCGTGGAACCTACGAGCAGTACTTC.

The chain couples TRBV9 to TRBJ2-1; D perhaps matches TRBD1 (6 bases). The germline CDR1 and CDR2 sequences are SGDLS and YYNGEE. Trimming removed 3 bases at V and 2 bases at J, with 9 bases between. This CDR3 region has 14 residues. The CDR3 loop reads CASSATGPYNEQFF. In DNA form, the CDR3 reads TGTGCCAGCAGCGCGACAGGACCCTACAATGAGCAGTTCTTC.

This clonotype has a single count. The junction departs from germline at one end; a sequencing error may be responsible. The chain couples TRBV24-1 to TRBJ2-1, with TRBD2 matching over 10 bases. From germline, CDR1 is KGHDR and CDR2 SFDVKD. The CDR3 is 17 residues long. The CDR3 nucleotides read TGTGCCACCAGCCCAACTCCCCTAGCGGGAGCCTACAATGGGCAGTTCTTC. Residues: CATSPTPLAGAYNGQFF.

In its sample, this clonotype was seen a few times. The V call is TRBV20-1, the J call TRBJ1-2, with a possible D match to TRBD1 (6 bases). Between the trimmed V and J ends, which lost 6 bases and 8 bases, there was a span of 10 bases. The CDR3 spans 10 residues. The germline V gene has CDR1 DFQATT and CDR2 SNEGSKA (reference sequence). This chain's CDR3 is CSAYRDGYTF. CDR3 in DNA: TGCAGTGCCTACAGGGACGGCTACACCTTC.

The chain uses TRBV20-1 and TRBJ2-1, with a possible D match to TRBD2 (6 bases). The germline V and J ends were trimmed by 1 base and 5 bases, with 18 bases remaining between them. The CDR3 totals 16 residues. Germline CDR1 is DFQATT and CDR2 is SNEGSKA (reference sequence). CDR3 coding DNA: TGCAGTGCTAGAGGTTCAGGCAGCGGGTGGAACAATGAGCAGTTCTTC. It yields the protein CSARGSGSGWNNEQFF.

The CDR3 bases are TGCAGCGTTGATTCCCGCGCAGGGAACTATGGCTACACCTTC. The encoded protein is CSVDSRAGNYGYTF. The gene calls are TRBV29-1 and TRBJ1-2; D might be TRBD1 (5 bases). Germline V gives CDR1 SQVTM, CDR2 ANQGSEA. This CDR3 is built from 14 residues. The V gene lost 3 bases and the J gene lost 2 bases, with 13 bases spanning the gap.

This chain joins TRBV5-1 and TRBJ2-7; D perhaps matches TRBD2 (7 bases). The J call may be incorrect, as the DNA end agrees better with TRBJ2-5. This CDR3 comprises 16 residues. Germline V gene sequence: CDR1 SGHRS, CDR2 YFSETQ. In DNA form, the CDR3 reads TGCGCCAGCAGCCCAATTCGTCGGGGGGCCTTAGAGACCCAGTACTTC. It encodes CASSPIRRGALETQYF.

The gene calls are TRBV11-2 and TRBJ1-2; TRBD1 might be the D (5 bases). The CDR3 totals 14 residues. Germline assignment: CDR1 SGHAT and CDR2 FQNNGV. V was pared by 5 bases and J by 4 bases, with 14 bases between. This chain's CDR3 is CASSPTQGVYGYTF. The DNA for the CDR3 is TGTGCCAGCAGCCCAACTCAGGGCGTCTATGGCTACACCTTC.

This chain links TRBV5-4 with TRBJ1-1, with D tentatively TRBD1 (6 bases). The CDR3 extends over 16 amino acids. Trimming stripped 2 bases from V and 3 bases from J, with 17 bases between. Germline V gene data show CDR1 as SGHNT and CDR2 as YYREEE (reference sequence). The CDR3 loop reads CASSLYLLAGDTEAFF. CDR3 DNA: TGTGCCAGCAGCTTATACCTTTTGGCAGGGGACACTGAAGCTTTCTTT.

The V and J genes are TRBV5-6 and TRBJ1-6; perhaps TRBD1 as D (6 bases). This CDR3 region has 14 residues. Germline CDR1 is SGHDT and CDR2 is YYEEEE. V was shortened by 4 bases and J by 10 bases, with 15 bases between the two germline ends. The CDR3 loop reads CASSLGLGTSPLHF. The CDR3 region has the DNA TGTGCCAGCAGCCTCGGACTGGGGACATCACCCCTCCACTTT. The full variable domain, its missing parts supplied by reference TRBV5-6 and TRBJ1-6, is DAGVTQSPTHLIKTRGQQVTLRCSPKSGHDTVSWYQQALGQGPQFIFQYYEEEERQRGNFPDRFSGHQFPNYSSELNVNALLLGDSALYLCASSLGLGTSPLHFGNGTRLTVT.

The chain links TRBV3-1 to TRBJ2-7; D gene unclear. This CDR3 spans 14 amino acids. The germline V gene encodes CDR1 LGHDT and CDR2 YNNKEL (reference sequence). The V end was cut by 6 bases, the J end by 7 bases, with 19 bases between. The CDR3 loop is CASSKGRIAWEQYF. CDR3 nucleotide sequence: TGTGCCAGCAGTAAAGGGCGTATTGCCTGGGAGCAGTACTTC.